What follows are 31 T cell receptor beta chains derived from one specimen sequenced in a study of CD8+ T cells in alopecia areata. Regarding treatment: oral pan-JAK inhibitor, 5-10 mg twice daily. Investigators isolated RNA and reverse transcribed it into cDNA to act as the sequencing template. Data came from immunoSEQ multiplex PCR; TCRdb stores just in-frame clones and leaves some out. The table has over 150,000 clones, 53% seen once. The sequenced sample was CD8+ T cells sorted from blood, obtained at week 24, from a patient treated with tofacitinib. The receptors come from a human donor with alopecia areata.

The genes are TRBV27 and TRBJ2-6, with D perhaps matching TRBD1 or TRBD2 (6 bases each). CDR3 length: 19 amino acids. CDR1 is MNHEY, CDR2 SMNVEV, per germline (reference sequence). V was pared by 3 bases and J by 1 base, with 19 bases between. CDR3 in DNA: TGTGCCAGCAGTTTGAAGGGGGAGGTTAGGGGTTCTGGGGCCAACGTCCTGACTTTC. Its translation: CASSLKGEVRGSGANVLTF.

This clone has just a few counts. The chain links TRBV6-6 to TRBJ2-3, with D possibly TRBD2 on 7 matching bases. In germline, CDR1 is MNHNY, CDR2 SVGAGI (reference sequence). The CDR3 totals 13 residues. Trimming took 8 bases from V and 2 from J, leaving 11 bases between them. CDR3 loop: CASGRGHTDTQYF. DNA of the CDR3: TGTGCCAGCGGGAGGGGACACACAGATACGCAGTATTTT.

The CDR3 is CAWSALGISDEQFF. In DNA form, the CDR3 reads TGTGCCTGGAGTGCTCTAGGTATTAGTGATGAGCAGTTCTTC. The chain is built from TRBV30 and TRBJ2-1; D not resolved. The CDR3 consists of 14 residues. Deletions cut 1 base from V and 8 bases from J, with 15 bases between. The V gene's germline CDR1 is GTSNPN and CDR2 SVGIG (reference sequence).

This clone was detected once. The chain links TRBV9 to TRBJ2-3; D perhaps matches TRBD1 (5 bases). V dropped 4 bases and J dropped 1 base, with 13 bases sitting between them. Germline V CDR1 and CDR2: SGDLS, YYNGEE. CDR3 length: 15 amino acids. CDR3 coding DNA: TGTGCCAGCAGCCCCCAGGGTAGAGGCACAGATACGCAGTATTTT. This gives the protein CASSPQGRGTDTQYF.

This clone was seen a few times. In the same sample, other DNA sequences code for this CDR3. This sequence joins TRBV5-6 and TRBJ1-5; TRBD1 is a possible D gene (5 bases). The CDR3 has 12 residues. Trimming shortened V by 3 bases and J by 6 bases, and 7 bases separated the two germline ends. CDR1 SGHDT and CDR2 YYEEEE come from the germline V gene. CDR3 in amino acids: CASSSGGQPQHF. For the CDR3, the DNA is TGTGCCAGCAGCTCGGGGGGTCAGCCCCAGCATTTT.

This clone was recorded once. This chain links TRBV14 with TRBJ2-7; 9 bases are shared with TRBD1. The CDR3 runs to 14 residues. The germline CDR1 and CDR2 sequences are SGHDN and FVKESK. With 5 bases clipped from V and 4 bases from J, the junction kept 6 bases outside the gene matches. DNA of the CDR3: TGTGCCAGCAGCTACGGGACAGGGAGATACGAGCAGTACTTC. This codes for CASSYGTGRYEQYF.

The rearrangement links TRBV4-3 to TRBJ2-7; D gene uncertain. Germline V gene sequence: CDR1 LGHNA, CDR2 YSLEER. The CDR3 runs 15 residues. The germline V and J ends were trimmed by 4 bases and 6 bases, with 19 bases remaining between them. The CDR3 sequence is CASSRRSGSPSEQYF. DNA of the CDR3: TGCGCCAGCAGCCGCCGGTCGGGTTCCCCAAGCGAGCAGTACTTC.

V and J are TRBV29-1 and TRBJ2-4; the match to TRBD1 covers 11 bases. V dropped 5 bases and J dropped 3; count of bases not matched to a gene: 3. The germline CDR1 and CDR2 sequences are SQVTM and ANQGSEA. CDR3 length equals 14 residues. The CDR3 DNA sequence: TGCAGCGTTAGGGGACAGGGGGTCAAAAACATTCAGTACTTC. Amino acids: CSVRGQGVKNIQYF.

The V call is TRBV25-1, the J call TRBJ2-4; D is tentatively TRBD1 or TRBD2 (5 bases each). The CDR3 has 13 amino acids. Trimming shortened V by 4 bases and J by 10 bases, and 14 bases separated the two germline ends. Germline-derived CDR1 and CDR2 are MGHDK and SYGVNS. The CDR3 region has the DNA TGTGCCAGCAGTGCGACAGCCACGGGGATTCAGTACTTC. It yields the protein CASSATATGIQYF.

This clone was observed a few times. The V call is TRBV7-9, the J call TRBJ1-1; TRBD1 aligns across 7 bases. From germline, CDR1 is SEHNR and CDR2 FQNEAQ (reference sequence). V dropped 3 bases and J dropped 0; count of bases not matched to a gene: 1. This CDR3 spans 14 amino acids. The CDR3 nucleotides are TGTGCCAGCAGCTTTGGACAGGTGAACACTGAAGCTTTCTTT. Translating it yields CASSFGQVNTEAFF.

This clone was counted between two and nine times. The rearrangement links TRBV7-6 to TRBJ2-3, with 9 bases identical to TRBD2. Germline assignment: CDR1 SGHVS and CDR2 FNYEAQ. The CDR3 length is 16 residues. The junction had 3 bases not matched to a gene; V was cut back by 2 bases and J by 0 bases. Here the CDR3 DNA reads TGTGCCAGCAGCTTATCTAGCGGGGAGAGCACAGATACGCAGTATTTT. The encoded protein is CASSLSSGESTDTQYF. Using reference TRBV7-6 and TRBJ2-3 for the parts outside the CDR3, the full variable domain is GAGVSQSPRYKVTKRGQDVALRCDPISGHVSLYWYRQALGQGPEFLTYFNYEAQQDKSGLPNDRFSAERPEGSISTLTIQRTEQRDSAMYRCASSLSSGESTDTQYFGPGTRLTVL.

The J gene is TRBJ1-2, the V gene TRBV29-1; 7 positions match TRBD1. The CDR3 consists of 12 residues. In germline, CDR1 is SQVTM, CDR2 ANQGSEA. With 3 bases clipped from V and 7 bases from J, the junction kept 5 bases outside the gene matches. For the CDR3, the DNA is TGCAGCGTTGACGGGACAGATGGTGGCTACACCTTC. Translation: CSVDGTDGGYTF. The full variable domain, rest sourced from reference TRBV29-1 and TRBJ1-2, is SAVISQKPSRDICQRGTSLTIQCQVDSQVTMMFWYRQQPGQSLTLIATANQGSEATYESGFVIDKFPISRPNLTFSTLTVSNMSPEDSSIYLCSVDGTDGGYTFGSGTRLTVV.

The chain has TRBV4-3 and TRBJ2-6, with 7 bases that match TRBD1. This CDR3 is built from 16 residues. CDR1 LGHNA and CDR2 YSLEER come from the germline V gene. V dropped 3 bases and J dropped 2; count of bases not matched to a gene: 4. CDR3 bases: TGCGCCAGCAGCCAGGATGACAGGGCTGGGGCCAACGTCCTGACTTTC. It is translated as CASSQDDRAGANVLTF.

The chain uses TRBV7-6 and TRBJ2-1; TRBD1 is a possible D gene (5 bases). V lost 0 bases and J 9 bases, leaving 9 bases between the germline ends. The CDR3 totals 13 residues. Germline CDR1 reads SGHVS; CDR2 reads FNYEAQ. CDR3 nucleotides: TGTGCCAGCAGCTTAGCGGATAGGGGTGAGCAGTTCTTC. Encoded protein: CASSLADRGEQFF.

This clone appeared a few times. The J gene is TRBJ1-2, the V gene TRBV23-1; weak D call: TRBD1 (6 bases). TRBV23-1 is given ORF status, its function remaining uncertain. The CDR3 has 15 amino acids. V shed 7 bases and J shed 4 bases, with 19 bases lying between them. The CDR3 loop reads CASTKGDGLPYGYTF. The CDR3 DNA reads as TGCGCCAGCACCAAGGGGGACGGACTACCCTATGGCTACACCTTC.

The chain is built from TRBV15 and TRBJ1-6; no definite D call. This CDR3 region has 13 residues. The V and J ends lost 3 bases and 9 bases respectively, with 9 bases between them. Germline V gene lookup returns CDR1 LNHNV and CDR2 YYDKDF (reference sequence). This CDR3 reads CATSSSKPSPLHF. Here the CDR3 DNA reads TGTGCCACCAGCAGCTCAAAGCCTTCACCCCTCCACTTT.

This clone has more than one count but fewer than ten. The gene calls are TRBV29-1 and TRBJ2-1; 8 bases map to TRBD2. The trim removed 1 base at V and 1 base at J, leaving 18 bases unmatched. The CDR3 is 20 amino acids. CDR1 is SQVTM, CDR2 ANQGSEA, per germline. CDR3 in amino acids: CSVEGLAGFFREVSYNEQFF. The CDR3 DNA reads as TGCAGCGTTGAAGGATTAGCGGGGTTTTTTCGTGAGGTTTCCTACAATGAGCAGTTCTTC.

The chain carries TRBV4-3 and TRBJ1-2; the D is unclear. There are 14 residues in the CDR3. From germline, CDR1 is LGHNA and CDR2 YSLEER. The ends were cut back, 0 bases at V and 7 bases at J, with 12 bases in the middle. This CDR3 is CASSQDKSSAGYTF. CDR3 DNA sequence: TGCGCCAGCAGCCAAGATAAGAGTTCCGCTGGCTACACCTTC.

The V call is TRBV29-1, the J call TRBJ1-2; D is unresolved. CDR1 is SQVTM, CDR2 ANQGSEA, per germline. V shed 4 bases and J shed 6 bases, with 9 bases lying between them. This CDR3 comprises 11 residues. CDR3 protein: CSVVRQNGYTF. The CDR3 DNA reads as TGCAGCGTTGTTCGGCAAAATGGCTACACCTTC.

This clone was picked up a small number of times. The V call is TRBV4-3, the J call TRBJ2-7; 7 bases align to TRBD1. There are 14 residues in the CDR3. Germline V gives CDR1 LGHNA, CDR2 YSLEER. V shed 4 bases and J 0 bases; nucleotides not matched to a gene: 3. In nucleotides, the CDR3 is TGCGCCAGCAGCCTGGGACAGAGCTCCTACGAGCAGTACTTC. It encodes CASSLGQSSYEQYF.

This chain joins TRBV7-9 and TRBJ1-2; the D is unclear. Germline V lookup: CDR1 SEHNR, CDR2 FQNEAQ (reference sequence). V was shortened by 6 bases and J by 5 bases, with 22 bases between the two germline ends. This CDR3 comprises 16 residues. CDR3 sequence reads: CASSSKSDPFRYGYTF. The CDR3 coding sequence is TGTGCCAGCAGTTCTAAATCTGACCCCTTTAGGTATGGCTACACCTTC.

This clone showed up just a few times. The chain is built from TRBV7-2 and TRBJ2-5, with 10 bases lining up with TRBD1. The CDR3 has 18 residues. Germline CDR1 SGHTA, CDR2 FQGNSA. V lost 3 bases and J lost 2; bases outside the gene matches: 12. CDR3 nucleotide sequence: TGTGCCAGCAGCTTCCGAGGGGTTGGGACAGGGGATCAAGAGACCCAGTACTTC. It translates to CASSFRGVGTGDQETQYF.

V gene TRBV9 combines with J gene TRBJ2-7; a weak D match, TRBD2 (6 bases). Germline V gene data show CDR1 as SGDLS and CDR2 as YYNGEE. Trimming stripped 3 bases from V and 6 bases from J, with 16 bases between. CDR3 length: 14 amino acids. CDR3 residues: CASSAGTSPFEQYF. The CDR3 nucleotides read TGTGCCAGCAGCGCCGGGACTTCTCCCTTCGAGCAGTACTTC.

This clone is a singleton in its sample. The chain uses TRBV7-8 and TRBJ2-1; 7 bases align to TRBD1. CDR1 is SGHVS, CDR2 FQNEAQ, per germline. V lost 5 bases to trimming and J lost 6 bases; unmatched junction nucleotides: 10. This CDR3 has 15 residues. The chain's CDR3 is CASSMSQTGINEQFF. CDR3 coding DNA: TGTGCCAGCAGCATGAGCCAGACAGGGATCAATGAGCAGTTCTTC.

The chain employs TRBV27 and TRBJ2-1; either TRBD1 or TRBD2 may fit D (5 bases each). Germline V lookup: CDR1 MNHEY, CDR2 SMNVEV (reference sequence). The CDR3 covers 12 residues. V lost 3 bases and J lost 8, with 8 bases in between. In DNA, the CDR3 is TGTGCCAGCAGTTTGTCGGGGCATGAGCAGTTCTTC. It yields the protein CASSLSGHEQFF.

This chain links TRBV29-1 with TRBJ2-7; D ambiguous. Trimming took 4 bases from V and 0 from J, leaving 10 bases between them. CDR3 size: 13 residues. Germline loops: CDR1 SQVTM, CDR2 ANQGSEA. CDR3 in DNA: TGCAGCGTTGCGGACGAGACCTCCTACGAGCAGTACTTC. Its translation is CSVADETSYEQYF.

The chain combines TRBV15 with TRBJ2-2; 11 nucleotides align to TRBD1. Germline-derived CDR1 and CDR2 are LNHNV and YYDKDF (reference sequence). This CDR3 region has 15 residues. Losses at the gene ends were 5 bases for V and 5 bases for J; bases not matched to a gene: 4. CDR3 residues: CATSADRGRTGELFF. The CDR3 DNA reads TGTGCCACCAGCGCGGACAGGGGGCGGACCGGGGAGCTGTTTTTT.

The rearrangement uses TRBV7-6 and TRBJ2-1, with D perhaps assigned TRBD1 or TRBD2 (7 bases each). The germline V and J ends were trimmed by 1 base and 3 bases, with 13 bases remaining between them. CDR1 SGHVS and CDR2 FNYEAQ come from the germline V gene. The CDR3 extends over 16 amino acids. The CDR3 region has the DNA TGTGCCAGCAGCTTAGAGGGAGGGGGCGGCTACAATGAGCAGTTCTTC. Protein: CASSLEGGGGYNEQFF.

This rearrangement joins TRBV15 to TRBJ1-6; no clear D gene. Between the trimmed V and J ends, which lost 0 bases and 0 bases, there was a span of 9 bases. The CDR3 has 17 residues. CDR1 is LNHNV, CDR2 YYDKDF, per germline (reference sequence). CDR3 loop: CATSREETSSYNSPLHF. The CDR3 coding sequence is TGTGCCACCAGCAGAGAAGAGACTAGCTCCTATAATTCACCCCTCCACTTT.

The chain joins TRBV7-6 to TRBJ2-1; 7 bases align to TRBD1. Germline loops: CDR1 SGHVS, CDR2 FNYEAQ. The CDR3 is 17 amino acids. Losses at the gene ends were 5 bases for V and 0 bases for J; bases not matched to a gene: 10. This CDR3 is CASSPTEAGGSYNEQFF. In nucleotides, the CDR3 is TGTGCCAGCAGCCCCACCGAAGCAGGGGGCTCCTACAATGAGCAGTTCTTC.

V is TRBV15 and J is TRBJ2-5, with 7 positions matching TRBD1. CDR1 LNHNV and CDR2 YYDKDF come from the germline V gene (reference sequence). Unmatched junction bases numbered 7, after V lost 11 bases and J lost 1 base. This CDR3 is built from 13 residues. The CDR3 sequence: CASGTEPQETQYF. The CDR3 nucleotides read TGTGCCTCAGGGACAGAGCCCCAAGAGACCCAGTACTTC.